The rows below give T cell receptor beta chains drawn from one sample of a study of CD8 T cells in Susac syndrome. TCRdb re-analysed the immunoSEQ multiplex PCR reads in MiXCR, keeping a single row per CDR3 protein. The sample contains about 250,000 distinct CDR3 sequences, around 93% of which appear only once. Sequenced material: CD4+ T cells from PBMCs. The receptors derive from a human donor with multiple sclerosis. Both conserved end residues are part of each CDR3. D genes are given only for firm matches. A clone size is listed for some rows: how often the clone was seen (once, few, many), or a class if it is expanded.

TRBJ1-1	NA	TRBV4-2	NA	TGTGCCAGCAGCCAAGATCTCCTCTACCCTGAAGCTTTCTTT	CASSQDLLYPEAFF
TRBJ1-1	NA	TRBV19	NA	TGTGCCAGTAGGGCATCAGGGTCGGGTGAAGCTTTCTTT	CASRASGSGEAFF
TRBJ1-1	NA	TRBV19	NA	TGTGCCAGTACCCTTCCGGGGACTGAAGCTTTCTTT	CASTLPGTEAFF
TRBJ1-4	NA	TRBV29-1	NA	TGCAGCGTTTCCCAAACCGGGATGAGTGAAAAACTGTTTTTT	CSVSQTGMSEKLFF
TRBJ1-1	NA	TRBV4-1	NA	TGCGCCAGCAGCCACGGACGGCCGGCTGGTACTGAAGCTTTCTTT	CASSHGRPAGTEAFF
TRBJ1-6	NA	TRBV12-3/TRBV12-4	NA	TGTGCCAGCAGTTTATTGGCCGGGACCGATTCACCCCTCCACTTT	CASSLLAGTDSPLHF
TRBJ1-2	once	TRBV9	TRBD1	TGTGCCAGCAGCGTGGGGGGACAGGGCTACACCTTC	CASSVGGQGYTF
TRBJ2-1	NA	TRBV3-1	TRBD2	TGTGCCAGCAGCCAAAGGGTTGGTGGAGCGGGGAGGTACAATGAGCAGTTCTTC	CASSQRVGGAGRYNEQFF
TRBJ2-4	NA	TRBV7-2	TRBD2	TGTGCCAGCAGCCTTACTAGCGGAGCTGACATTCAGTACTTC	CASSLTSGADIQYF
TRBJ1-1	NA	TRBV5-1	TRBD1	TGCGCCAGCAGCTTGGCATACAGGGGAATGAACACTGAAGCTTTCTTT	CASSLAYRGMNTEAFF
TRBJ1-1	NA	TRBV12-3/TRBV12-4	NA	TGTGCCAGCAGCCCTGAAATTCGCCGGGCAACTGAAGCTTTCTTT	CASSPEIRRATEAFF
TRBJ2-1	NA	TRBV28	NA	TGTGCCAGCAGTGCCCCCAGGGGGGGCCACAATGAGCAGTTCTTC	CASSAPRGGHNEQFF
TRBJ1-2	NA	TRBV9	NA	TGTGCCAGCAGCGCAGGGGCTGGTGGCTACACCTTC	CASSAGAGGYTF
TRBJ2-7	few	TRBV5-1	NA	TGCGCCAGCAGCTCCAAAATCATCGGACTCGACTACGAGCAGTACTTC	CASSSKIIGLDYEQYF
TRBJ2-1	NA	TRBV10-3	TRBD2	TGTGCCATCAGTGAGTCCAGCGGGGGATCGAGTGCGAATGAGCAGTTCTTC	CAISESSGGSSANEQFF
TRBJ1-1	NA	TRBV10-3	TRBD1	TGTGCCATCAGTGAGTCGGGTGGGGGCAGGGGGGACACTGAAGCTTTCTTT	CAISESGGGRGDTEAFF
TRBJ1-2	NA	TRBV20-1	TRBD1	TGCAGTGCTTCGACAGGGACGGGCTATGGCTACACCTTC	CSASTGTGYGYTF
TRBJ1-5	once	TRBV12-5	NA	TGTGCTAGTGGTTTAAACGTTGGATCGGGAAGGGGTCAGCCCCAGCATTTT	CASGLNVGSGRGQPQHF
TRBJ1-5	NA	TRBV5-5	NA	TGTGCCAGCAGCTTGTATGGGGATCAGCCCCAGCATTTT	CASSLYGDQPQHF
TRBJ1-6	NA	TRBV12-3/TRBV12-4	NA	TGTGCCAGCAGTTTAGGGGGTTATAATTCACCCCTCCACTTT	CASSLGGYNSPLHF
TRBJ1-5	once	TRBV6-1	TRBD1	TGTGCCAGCAGTGAAGCGGCTGGACAGGGGAGTCAGCCCCAGCATTTT	CASSEAAGQGSQPQHF
TRBJ2-7	NA	TRBV30	TRBD2	TGTGCCTGGAGTGCGGGGGGGTCCTACGAGCAGTACTTC	CAWSAGGSYEQYF
TRBJ2-3	NA	TRBV6-1	TRBD2	TGTGCCAGCAGTGCTTCTAGCGGATCCACAGATACGCAGTATTTT	CASSASSGSTDTQYF
TRBJ2-3	NA	TRBV6-8	NA	TGTGCCAGCAGTTGGTTAAAGGGCACAGATACGCAGTATTTT	CASSWLKGTDTQYF
TRBJ1-2	NA	TRBV6-5	TRBD1	TGTGCCAGCAGTCGTACAGGGGGCGGCTATGGCTACACCTTC	CASSRTGGGYGYTF
TRBJ2-5	once	TRBV28	NA	TGTGCCAGCTCGACCCGCAATTGGGGTGAGACCCAGTACTTC	CASSTRNWGETQYF